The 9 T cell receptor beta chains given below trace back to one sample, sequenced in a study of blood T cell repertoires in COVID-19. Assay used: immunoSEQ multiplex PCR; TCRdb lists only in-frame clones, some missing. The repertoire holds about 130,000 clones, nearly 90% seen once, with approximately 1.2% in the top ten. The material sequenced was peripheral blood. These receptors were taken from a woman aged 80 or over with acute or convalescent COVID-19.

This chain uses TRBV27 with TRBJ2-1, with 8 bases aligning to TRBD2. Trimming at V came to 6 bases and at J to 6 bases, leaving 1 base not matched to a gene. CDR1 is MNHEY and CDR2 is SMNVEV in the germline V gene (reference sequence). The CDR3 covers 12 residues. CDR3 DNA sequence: TGTGCCAGCAGGACTAGCGTCAATGAGCAGTTCTTC. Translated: CASRTSVNEQFF.

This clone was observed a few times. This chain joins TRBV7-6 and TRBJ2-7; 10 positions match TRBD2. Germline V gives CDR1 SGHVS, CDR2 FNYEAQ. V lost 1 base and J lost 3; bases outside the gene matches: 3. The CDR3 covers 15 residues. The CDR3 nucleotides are TGTGCCAGCAGCTTAGAAGCTAGCGGGAGCTACGAGCAGTACTTC. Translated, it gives CASSLEASGSYEQYF.

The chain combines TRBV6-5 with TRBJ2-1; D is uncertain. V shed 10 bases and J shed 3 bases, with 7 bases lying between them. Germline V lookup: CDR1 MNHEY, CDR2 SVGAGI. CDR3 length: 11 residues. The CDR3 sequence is CATQLYNEQFF. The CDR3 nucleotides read TGTGCCACCCAACTCTACAATGAGCAGTTCTTC.

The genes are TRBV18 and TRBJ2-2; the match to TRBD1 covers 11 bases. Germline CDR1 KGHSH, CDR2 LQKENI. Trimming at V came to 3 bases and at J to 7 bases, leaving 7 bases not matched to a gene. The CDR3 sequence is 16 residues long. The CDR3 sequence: CASSPNGQGAGGELFF. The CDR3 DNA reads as TGTGCCAGCTCACCGAACGGACAGGGGGCTGGCGGGGAGCTGTTTTTT.

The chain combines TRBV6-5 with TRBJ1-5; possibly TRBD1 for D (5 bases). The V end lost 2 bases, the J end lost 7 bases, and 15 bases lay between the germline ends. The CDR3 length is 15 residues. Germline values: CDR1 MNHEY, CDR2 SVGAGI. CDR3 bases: TGTGCCAGCAGTTACGGGAGGGGCCGTAGGCAGCCCCAGCATTTT. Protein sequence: CASSYGRGRRQPQHF.

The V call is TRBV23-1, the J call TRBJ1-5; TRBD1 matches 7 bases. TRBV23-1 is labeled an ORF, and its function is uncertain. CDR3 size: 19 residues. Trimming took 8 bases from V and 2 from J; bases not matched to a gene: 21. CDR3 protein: CASWSRMIQGRGGNQPQHF. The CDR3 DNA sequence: TGCGCCAGCTGGTCGAGGATGATACAGGGGCGGGGCGGCAATCAGCCCCAGCATTTT.

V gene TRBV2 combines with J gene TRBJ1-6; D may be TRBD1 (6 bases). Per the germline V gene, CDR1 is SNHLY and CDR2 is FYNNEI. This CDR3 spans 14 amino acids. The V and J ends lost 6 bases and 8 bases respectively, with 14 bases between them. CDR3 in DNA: TGTGCCAGCAGCGCCCAGGGGAACGATTCACCCCTCCACTTT. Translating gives CASSAQGNDSPLHF. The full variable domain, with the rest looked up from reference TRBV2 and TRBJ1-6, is EPEVTQTPSHQVTQMGQEVILRCVPISNHLYFYWYRQILGQKVEFLVSFYNNEISEKSEIFDDQFSVERPDGSNFTLKIRSTKLEDSAMYFCASSAQGNDSPLHFGNGTRLTVT.

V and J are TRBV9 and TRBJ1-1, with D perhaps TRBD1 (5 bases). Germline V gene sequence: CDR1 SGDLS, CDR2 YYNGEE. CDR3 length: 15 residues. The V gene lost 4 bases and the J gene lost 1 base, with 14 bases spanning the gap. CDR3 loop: CASSLGVSGNTEAFF. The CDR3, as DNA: TGTGCCAGCAGCCTAGGGGTATCAGGGAACACTGAAGCTTTCTTT.

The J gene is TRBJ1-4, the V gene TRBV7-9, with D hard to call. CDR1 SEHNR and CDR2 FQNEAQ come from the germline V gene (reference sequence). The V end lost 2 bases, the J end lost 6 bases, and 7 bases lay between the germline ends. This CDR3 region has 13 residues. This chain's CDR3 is CASSLRGDEKLFF. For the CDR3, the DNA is TGTGCCAGCAGCTTAAGAGGAGATGAAAAACTGTTTTTT.